The 15 T cell receptor beta chains below all came from one sample that was sequenced in a study of Ad26.COV2.S vaccination and SARS-CoV-2 variants. Some clones are missing from TCRdb's copy, which holds only in-frame ones; the method was immunoSEQ multiplex PCR. Of about 350,000 clones in the sample, around 90% were seen once. Noted treatment: approximately 18 received Ad26.COV2.S at low or high dose, single or two shots; a few received placebo; per-sample allocation not given. Samples were taken on day 63 after the first vaccine or placebo injection. The sequencing here drew on peripheral blood, taken in a trial of Ad26.COV2.S vaccine versus placebo. The origin of the receptors is a person aged 18-60 years who received the Ad26.COV2.S COVID-19 vaccine or a placebo.

V usage is TRBV18 and J usage is TRBJ2-2; TRBD1 agrees at 9 bases. J gave up 5 bases and V 6 bases, and 13 bases lay outside the gene matches. The germline V gene encodes CDR1 KGHSH and CDR2 LQKENI. CDR3 length equals 17 residues. The CDR3 region has the DNA TGTGCCAGCTCCCCCGGGCTTGGACAGGGGCGAACCGGGGAGCTGTTTTTT. It codes for CASSPGLGQGRTGELFF.

In its sample, this clone was seen a few times. The CDR3 DNA is TGTGCCAGAAGCTTGGTCTGGGAGAACACTGAAGCTTTCTTT. Translation gives CARSLVWENTEAFF. This sequence joins TRBV5-3 and TRBJ1-1; no definite D call. TRBV5-3 falls under the ORF class, with uncertain function. The V gene lost 0 bases and the J gene lost 1 base, with 7 bases spanning the gap. The CDR3 consists of 14 residues.

CDR3: CAISESSDLSYTF. The CDR3 nucleotides are TGTGCCATCAGTGAGTCAAGCGACCTTTCTTACACCTTC. J is TRBJ1-2 and V is TRBV10-3; D gene unclear. The germline gives CDR1 ENHRY, CDR2 SYGVKD. Trimming cost V 0 bases and J 11 bases, with 13 bases left between them. CDR3 length equals 13 residues.

The rearrangement links TRBV7-3 to TRBJ1-3; no clear D gene. This CDR3 has 15 amino acids. Germline assignment: CDR1 SGHTA and CDR2 FQGTGA. V lost 5 bases and J lost 0, with 11 bases in between. Written as DNA, the CDR3 is TGTGCCAGCAGCATCCCCAGAAACTCTGGAAACACCATATATTTT. The encoded protein is CASSIPRNSGNTIYF.

The V call is TRBV19, the J call TRBJ2-5; tentative D call: TRBD1 (6 bases). Trimming left V 5 bases short and J 4 bases short, with 11 bases between. CDR3 length: 13 residues. The V gene's germline CDR1 is LNHDA and CDR2 SQIVND (reference sequence). The CDR3 bases are TGTGCCAGTAGTGGCCAAGGGGGAGAGACCCAGTACTTC. Protein: CASSGQGGETQYF.

The chain recombines TRBV7-2 with TRBJ1-3; D call uncertain. V was clipped by 4 bases and J by 3 bases, with 13 bases between them. The CDR3 extends over 15 amino acids. Germline assignment: CDR1 SGHTA and CDR2 FQGNSA. CDR3 protein: CASSYRELVGNTIYF. CDR3 in DNA: TGTGCCAGCAGCTACCGGGAGCTTGTTGGAAACACCATATATTTT.

This chain uses TRBV13 with TRBJ2-1, with D possibly TRBD2 on 5 matching bases. This CDR3 is 16 amino acids long. V was clipped by 5 bases and J by 4 bases, with 18 bases between them. Germline CDR1 is PRHDT and CDR2 is FYEKMQ (reference sequence). CDR3 bases: TGTGCCAGCAGCCCTAACCGGGATATCAATTACAATGAGCAGTTCTTC. It encodes CASSPNRDINYNEQFF.

To note about this clone: At one end, the junction sequence differs from germline, possibly due to a read error. The chain joins TRBV7-7 to TRBJ2-5; 7 nucleotides match TRBD1. The length of the CDR3 is 14 residues. Germline CDR1 is SSHAT and CDR2 is FNYEAQ (reference sequence). This chain's CDR3 is CASSPGTVQETQYF. DNA for the CDR3: TGTGCTAGCAGCCCCGGGACAGTTCAAGAGACCCAGTACTTC.

V usage is TRBV28 and J usage is TRBJ2-1; maybe TRBD2 (6 bases). This CDR3 comprises 14 residues. Trimming shortened V by 7 bases and J by 8 bases, and 18 bases separated the two germline ends. The germline V gene encodes CDR1 MDHEN and CDR2 SYDVKM. The CDR3 protein is CASKAGNWGDEQFF. In DNA form, the CDR3 reads TGTGCCAGCAAGGCGGGGAACTGGGGAGATGAGCAGTTCTTC.

This clone turned up a few times. The CDR3 loop is CASSPRLNTEAFF. CDR3 in DNA: TGTGCCAGTAGTCCGCGGCTAAACACTGAAGCTTTCTTT. The chain has TRBV19 and TRBJ1-1; D gene uncertain. Germline V CDR1 and CDR2: LNHDA, SQIVND (reference sequence). Trimming removed 5 bases from V and 2 bases from J, with 9 bases in between. This CDR3 has 13 residues.

The V gene is TRBV6-2 or TRBV6-3, the J gene TRBJ2-7; D perhaps matches TRBD1 (6 bases). V dropped 4 bases and J dropped 2 bases, with 18 bases sitting between them. In germline, CDR1 is MNHEY, CDR2 SVGEGT. The CDR3 totals 16 residues. CDR3 nucleotide sequence: TGTGCCAGCAGTTTATTTTCCAGGGGTTTCACCTACGAGCAGTACTTC. It translates to CASSLFSRGFTYEQYF.

The chain couples TRBV12-3 or TRBV12-4 to TRBJ1-5, with D uncertain. Trimming took off 7 bases at V and 7 bases at J, with 14 bases between the two ends. This CDR3 region has 13 residues. CDR3 in DNA: TGTGCCAGCACCAAGGGAGGGTTCCAGCCCCAGCATTTT. Its translation is CASTKGGFQPQHF.

V and J are TRBV19 and TRBJ2-7; D perhaps matches TRBD1 (5 bases). V shed 5 bases and J shed 6 bases, with 17 bases lying between them. This CDR3 spans 14 amino acids. Germline V CDR1 and CDR2: LNHDA, SQIVND (reference sequence). CDR3 nucleotide sequence: TGTGCCAGTAGTCCCTCCCGGACAACCTCCGAGCAGTACTTC. The encoded protein is CASSPSRTTSEQYF.

The rearrangement links TRBV30 to TRBJ1-2; D remains unclear. The germline V and J ends were trimmed by 1 base and 8 bases, with 11 bases remaining between them. CDR3 length: 12 residues. CDR1 and CDR2 from the germline V gene are GTSNPN and SVGIG (reference sequence). The CDR3 is CAWSEQTAGYTF. In DNA form, the CDR3 reads TGTGCCTGGAGTGAACAGACGGCGGGCTACACCTTC.

The rearrangement links TRBV7-2 to TRBJ2-1; D gene uncertain. The V and J ends lost 4 bases and 0 bases respectively, with 10 bases between them. This CDR3 is 15 amino acids long. CDR1 is SGHTA, CDR2 FQGNSA, per germline. CDR3 sequence reads: CASSSLAASYNEQFF. CDR3 DNA: TGTGCCAGCAGCTCTTTAGCCGCCTCCTACAATGAGCAGTTCTTC.